This T cell receptor beta chain was documented in a study of T cell repertoires in cytomegalovirus infection. TCRdb reanalysed the reads using MiXCR and keeps one entry per CDR3 protein. The sample includes 200,000 to 300,000 distinct CDR3 sequences, 8% to 9.5% of them seen just once. The CDR3 runs to 14 residues. Between the trimmed V and J ends, which lost 2 bases and 6 bases, there was a span of 11 bases. The chain joins TRBV12-3 or TRBV12-4 to TRBJ1-5, with D perhaps matching TRBD1 (5 bases). The sequenced sample consisted of PBMCs. The origin of this receptor is a human donor in good health (CMV status not recorded). Some clones in this sample may be carry-over from other donors' samples. CDR3 region: CASSLSRVRQPQHF. CDR3 in DNA: TGTGCCAGCAGTTTAAGCAGGGTGCGTCAGCCCCAGCATTTT.